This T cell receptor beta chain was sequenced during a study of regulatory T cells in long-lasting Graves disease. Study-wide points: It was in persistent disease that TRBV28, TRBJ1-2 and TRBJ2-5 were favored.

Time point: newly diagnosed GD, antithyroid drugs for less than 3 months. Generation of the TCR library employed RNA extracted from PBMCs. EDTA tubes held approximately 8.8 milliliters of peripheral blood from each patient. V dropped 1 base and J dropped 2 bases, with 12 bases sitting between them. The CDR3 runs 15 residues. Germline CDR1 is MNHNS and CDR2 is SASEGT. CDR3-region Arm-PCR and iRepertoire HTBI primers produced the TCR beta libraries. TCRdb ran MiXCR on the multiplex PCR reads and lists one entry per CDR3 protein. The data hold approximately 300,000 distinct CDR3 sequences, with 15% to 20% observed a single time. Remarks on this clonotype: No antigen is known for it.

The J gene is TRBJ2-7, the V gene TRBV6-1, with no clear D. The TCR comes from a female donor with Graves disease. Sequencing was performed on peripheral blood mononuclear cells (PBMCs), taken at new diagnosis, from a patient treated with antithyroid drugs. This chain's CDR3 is CASSEVEDATYEQYF. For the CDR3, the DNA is TGTGCCAGCAGTGAAGTTGAGGACGCAACCTACGAGCAGTACTTC.